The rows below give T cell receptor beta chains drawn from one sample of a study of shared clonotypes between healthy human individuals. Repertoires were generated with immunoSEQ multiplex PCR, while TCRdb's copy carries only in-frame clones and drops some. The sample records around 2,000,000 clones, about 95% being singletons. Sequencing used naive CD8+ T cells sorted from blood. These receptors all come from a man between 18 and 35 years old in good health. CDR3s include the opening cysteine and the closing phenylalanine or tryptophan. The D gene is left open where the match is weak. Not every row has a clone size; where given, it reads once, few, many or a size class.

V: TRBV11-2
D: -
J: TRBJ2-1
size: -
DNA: TGTGCCACTGCCGGGGATCTCTACAATGAGCAGTTCTTC
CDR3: CATAGDLYNEQFF

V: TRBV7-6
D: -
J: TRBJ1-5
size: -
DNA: TGTGCCAGCAGCCCCGGGACGGCGAATCAGCCCCAGCATTTT
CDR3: CASSPGTANQPQHF

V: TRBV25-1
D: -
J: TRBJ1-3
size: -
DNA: TGTGCCAGCAGTGAAAGGGGAACTGGAAACACCATATATTTT
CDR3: CASSERGTGNTIYF

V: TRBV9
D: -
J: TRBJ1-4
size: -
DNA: TGTGCCAGCAGCGGCGGGCCATCTGGAGAAAAACTGTTTTTT
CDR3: CASSGGPSGEKLFF

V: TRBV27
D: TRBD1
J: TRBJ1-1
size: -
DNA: TGTGCCAGCAAAGAAGGGGGCTTAACTGAAGCTTTCTTT
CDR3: CASKEGGLTEAFF

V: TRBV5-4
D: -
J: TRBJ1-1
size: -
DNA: TGTGCCAGCAGCTACAGGGAGAACACTGAAGCTTTCTTT
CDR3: CASSYRENTEAFF

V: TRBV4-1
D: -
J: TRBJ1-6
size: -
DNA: TGCGCCAGCAGCCAAGAACCTAGCTCCTATAATTCACCCCTCCACTTT
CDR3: CASSQEPSSYNSPLHF

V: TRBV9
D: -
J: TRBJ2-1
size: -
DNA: TGTGCCAGCAGCCCTTCCGGTGGGATTTCCTACAATGAGCAGTTCTTC
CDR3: CASSPSGGISYNEQFF

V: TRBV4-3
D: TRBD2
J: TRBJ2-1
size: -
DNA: TGCGCCAGCAGTTCATACGGGACTAGCGTATACAATGAGCAGTTCTTC
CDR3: CASSSYGTSVYNEQFF

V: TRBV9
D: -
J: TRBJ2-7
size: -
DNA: TGTGCCAGCAGCCTGGGACCATCCTACGAGCAGTACTTC
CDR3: CASSLGPSYEQYF

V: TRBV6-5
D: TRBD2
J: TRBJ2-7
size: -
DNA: TGTGCCAGCAGTTACTGGGGGACTAGCGGAGCCTACGAGCAGTACTTC
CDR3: CASSYWGTSGAYEQYF

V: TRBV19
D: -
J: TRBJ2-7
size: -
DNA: TGTGCCAGTAGTATGGTAACAGGAACCATCGAGCAGTACTTC
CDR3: CASSMVTGTIEQYF

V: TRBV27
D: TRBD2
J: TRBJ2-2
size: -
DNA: TGTGCCAGCACTCCGGGACTAGTGTCGTCCGGGGAGCTGTTTTTT
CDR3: CASTPGLVSSGELFF

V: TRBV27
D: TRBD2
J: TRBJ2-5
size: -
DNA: TGTGCCAGCCAGACTAGCGGGGGGGAATACCAAGAGACCCAGTACTTC
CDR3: CASQTSGGEYQETQYF

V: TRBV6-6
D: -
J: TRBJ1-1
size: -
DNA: TGTGCCAGCATCTTACATATGAACACTGAAGCTTTCTTT
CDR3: CASILHMNTEAFF

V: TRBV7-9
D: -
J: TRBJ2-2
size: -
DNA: TGTGCCAGCACCGTGGACCACTCTATTGCCGGGGAGCTGTTTTTT
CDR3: CASTVDHSIAGELFF

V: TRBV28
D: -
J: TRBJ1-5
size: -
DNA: TGTGCCATTTTCCCGGACGGAGGCAATCAGCCCCAGCATTTT
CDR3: CAIFPDGGNQPQHF

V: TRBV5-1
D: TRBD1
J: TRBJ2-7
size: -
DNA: TGCGCCAGCAGCTTGGACCCGGGACAGGGGGTTTACGAGCAGTACTTC
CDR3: CASSLDPGQGVYEQYF

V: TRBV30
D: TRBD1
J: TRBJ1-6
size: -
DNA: TGTGCCTGGAGTGTAGGGACAGGGAACTCACCCCTCCACTTT
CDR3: CAWSVGTGNSPLHF

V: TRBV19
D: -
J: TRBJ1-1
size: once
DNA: TGTGCCAGTAGTATAGGGGGGGCAGGGACTGAAGCTTTCTTT
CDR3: CASSIGGAGTEAFF

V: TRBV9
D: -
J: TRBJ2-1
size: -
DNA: TGTGCCAGCAGCGTAGCTCGCCTAGGCTCCTACAATGAGCAGTTCTTC
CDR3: CASSVARLGSYNEQFF

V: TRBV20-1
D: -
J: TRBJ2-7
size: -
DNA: TGCAGTGCTCAGGGTGTGGACTTC
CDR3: CSAQGVDF

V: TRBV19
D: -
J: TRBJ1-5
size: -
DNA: TGTGCCAGTAGTATAGATGGGGCAGGGCGTCAGCCCCAGCATTTT
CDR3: CASSIDGAGRQPQHF

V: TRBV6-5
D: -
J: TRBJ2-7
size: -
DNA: TGTGCCAGCAGTTACAGGGGTCCGTTAACCTACGAGCAGTACTTC
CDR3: CASSYRGPLTYEQYF

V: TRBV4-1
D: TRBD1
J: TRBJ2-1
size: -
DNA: TGCGCCAGCAGCCAGGCCCCGGGACAGGGGGCCTACAATGAGCAGTTCTTC
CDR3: CASSQAPGQGAYNEQFF

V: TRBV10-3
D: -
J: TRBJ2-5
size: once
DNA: TGTGCCATCAGTGCCGCAGGGCTCGGAGAGACCCAGTACTTC
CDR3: CAISAAGLGETQYF

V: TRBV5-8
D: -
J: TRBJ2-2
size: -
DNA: TGTGCCAGCAGCCCCTACGGGAACGCGAACACCGGGGAGCTGTTTTTT
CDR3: CASSPYGNANTGELFF

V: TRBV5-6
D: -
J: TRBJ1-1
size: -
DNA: TGTGCCAGCAGCCAGCAGGGTTACGGGAACACTGAAGCTTTCTTT
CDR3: CASSQQGYGNTEAFF

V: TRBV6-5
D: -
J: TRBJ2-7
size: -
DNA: TGTGCCAGCAGTTACAGGGGGGGGTCCTACGAGCAGTACTTC
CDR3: CASSYRGGSYEQYF

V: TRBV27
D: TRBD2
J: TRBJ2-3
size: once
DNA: TGTGCCACACGACCCACTAGCGGACACACAGATACGCAGTATTTT
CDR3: CATRPTSGHTDTQYF

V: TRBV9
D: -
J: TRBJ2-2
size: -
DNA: TGTGCCAGCAGCGTAGCGGGTGGAGAGTACACCGGGGAGCTGTTTTTT
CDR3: CASSVAGGEYTGELFF

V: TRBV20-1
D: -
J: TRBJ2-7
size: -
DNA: TGCAGTGCTCAAGAGTGGTACGAGCAGTACTTC
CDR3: CSAQEWYEQYF

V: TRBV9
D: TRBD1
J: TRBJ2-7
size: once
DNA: TGTGCCAGCAGCGCGTCCGGGCAGGGGGCGGACGAGCAGTACTTC
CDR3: CASSASGQGADEQYF

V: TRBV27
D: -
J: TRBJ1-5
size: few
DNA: TGTGCCAGCAGCCTTTCGAGCAATCAGCCCCAGCATTTT
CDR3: CASSLSSNQPQHF

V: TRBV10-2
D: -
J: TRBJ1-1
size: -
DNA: TGCGCCAGCAGTTATGCGAACACTGAAGCTTTCTTT
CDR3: CASSYANTEAFF

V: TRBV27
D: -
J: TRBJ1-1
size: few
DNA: TGTGCCAGCAGTTACGGGAAGAACACTGAAGCTTTCTTT
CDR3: CASSYGKNTEAFF

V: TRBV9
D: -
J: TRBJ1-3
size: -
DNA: TGTGCCAGCAGCGACAGGCACTCTGGAAACACCATATATTTT
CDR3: CASSDRHSGNTIYF

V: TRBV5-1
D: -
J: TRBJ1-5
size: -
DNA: TGCGCCAGCAGCTTGGACCCAGCGGGCGGCGGGGCACAGCCCCAGCATTTT
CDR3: CASSLDPAGGGAQPQHF

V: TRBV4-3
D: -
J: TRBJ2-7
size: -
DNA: TGCGCCAGCAGCCAAGTGGAGTCCGGGGAAAACTACGAGCAGTACTTC
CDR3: CASSQVESGENYEQYF

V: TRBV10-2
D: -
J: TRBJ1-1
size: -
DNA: TGCGCCAGCAGTGATAGGCCGAGGAACACTGAAGCTTTCTTT
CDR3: CASSDRPRNTEAFF

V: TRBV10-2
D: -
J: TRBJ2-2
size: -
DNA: TGCGCCAGCAGTGCCGGGGCCTCGAGAGGGGAGCTGTTTTTT
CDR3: CASSAGASRGELFF

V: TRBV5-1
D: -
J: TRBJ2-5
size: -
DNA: TGCGCCAGCAGCTTGGAGGGAACGTTGGGGGAGACCCAGTACTTC
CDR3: CASSLEGTLGETQYF

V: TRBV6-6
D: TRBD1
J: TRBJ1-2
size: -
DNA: TGTGCCAGCAGTCTTACAGGGGATGGCTACACCTTC
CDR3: CASSLTGDGYTF

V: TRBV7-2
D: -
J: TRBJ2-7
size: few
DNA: TGTGCCAGCAGCTTAGGGGCAGGTTTATACGAGCAGTACTTC
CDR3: CASSLGAGLYEQYF

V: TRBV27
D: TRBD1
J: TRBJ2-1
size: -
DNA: TGTGCCAGCAGTTTACGACCGGGACAGGCCTACAATGAGCAGTTCTTC
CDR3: CASSLRPGQAYNEQFF

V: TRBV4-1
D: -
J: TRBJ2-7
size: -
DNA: TGCGCCAGCAGCCAGGGGAGGGGGCGCGACGAGCAGTACTTC
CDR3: CASSQGRGRDEQYF

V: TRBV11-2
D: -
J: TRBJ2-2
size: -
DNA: TGTGCCAGCAGCTTAGACGCCTACACCGGGGAGCTGTTTTTT
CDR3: CASSLDAYTGELFF

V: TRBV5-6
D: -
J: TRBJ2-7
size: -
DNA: TGTGCCAGCAGCTCCCAGGCTTACGAGCAGTACTTC
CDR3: CASSSQAYEQYF

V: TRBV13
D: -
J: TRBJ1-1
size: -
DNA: TGTGCCAGCAGTCTCCTTGGGACCTCTGAAGCTTTCTTT
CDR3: CASSLLGTSEAFF

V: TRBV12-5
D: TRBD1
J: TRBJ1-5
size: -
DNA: TGTGCTAGTGGCCAGGACAGGAGCAATCAGCCCCAGCATTTT
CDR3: CASGQDRSNQPQHF

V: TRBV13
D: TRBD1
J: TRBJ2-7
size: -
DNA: TGTGCCAGCAGCTCAGGGACAGGGAGAGACGAGCAGTACTTC
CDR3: CASSSGTGRDEQYF

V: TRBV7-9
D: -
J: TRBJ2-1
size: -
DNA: TGTGCCAGCAGCTTAGTCGGGAGCCCCTACAATGAGCAGTTCTTC
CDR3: CASSLVGSPYNEQFF

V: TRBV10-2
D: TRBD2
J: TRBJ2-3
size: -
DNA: TGCGCCAGCAGTGAGTCATCCGGGACTAACCCCCATTTT
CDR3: CASSESSGTNPHF

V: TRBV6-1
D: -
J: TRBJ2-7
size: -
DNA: TGTGCCAGCGCCGTCGGCTCCCTCTCCTACGAGCAGTACTTC
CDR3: CASAVGSLSYEQYF

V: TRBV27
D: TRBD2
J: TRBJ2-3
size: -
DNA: TGTGCCAGCAGTTTCCTAGCGGGAGACGGGCGAGATACGCAGTATTTT
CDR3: CASSFLAGDGRDTQYF

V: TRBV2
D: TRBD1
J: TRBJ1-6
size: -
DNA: TGTGCCAGCGGGACAGGGGCGTATAATTCACCCCTCCACTTT
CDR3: CASGTGAYNSPLHF

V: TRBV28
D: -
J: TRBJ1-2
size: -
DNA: TGTGCCAGCAGTACACAGGGCATTTATGGCTATACCTTC
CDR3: CASSTQGIYGYTF

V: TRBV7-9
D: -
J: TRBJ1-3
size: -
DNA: TGTGCCAGCAGCTTCGTGGCAACTGGAAACACCATATATTTT
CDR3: CASSFVATGNTIYF

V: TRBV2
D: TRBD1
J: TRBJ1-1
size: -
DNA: TGTGCCAGCAGCGTACCTCTGACAGGGGAGGGCACTGAAGCTTTCTTT
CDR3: CASSVPLTGEGTEAFF

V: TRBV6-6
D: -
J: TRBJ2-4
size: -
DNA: TGTGCCAGCAGTTACTCGAGACACATAGCCAAAAACATTCAGTACTTC
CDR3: CASSYSRHIAKNIQYF